These T cell receptor beta chains were read from a single sample in a study of blood T cell repertoires in COVID-19. Sequencing used immunoSEQ multiplex PCR; TCRdb keeps in-frame clones, though not all of them. The sample lists 250,000 to 350,000 clones, 85% to 90% occurring once. Material for sequencing was PBMCs or T cells enriched from blood (not recorded which). The source of these receptors is a woman between 50 and 59 years old who had been exposed to COVID-19. Both conserved end residues are part of each CDR3. A D gene is named only where the DNA matches it firmly. Size is omitted from some rows. Given values are once, few, many or a class for expanded clones.

d_gene,j_gene,abundance,v_gene,len,CDR3nt,CDR3aa
.,TRBJ1-1,.,TRBV15,15,TGTGCCACCAGCAGCTACACAGGGCGAGGCACTGAAGCTTTCTTT,CATSSYTGRGTEAFF
.,TRBJ1-1,few,TRBV7-2,14,TGTGCCAGCAGCACCGGACACGTTAACACTGAAGCTTTCTTT,CASSTGHVNTEAFF
.,TRBJ1-2,once,TRBV6-5,14,TGTGCCAGCAGTTACGAGCGACTAAACTATGGCTACACCTTC,CASSYERLNYGYTF
.,TRBJ2-2,.,TRBV11-3,14,TGTGCCAGCAGCTTCGGGGGTAACACCGGGGAGCTGTTTTTT,CASSFGGNTGELFF
.,TRBJ2-7,once,TRBV5-1,13,TGCGCCAGCAGCTTCCGGGTTGCCTACGAGCAGTACTTC,CASSFRVAYEQYF
.,TRBJ2-7,.,TRBV5-1,14,TGCGCCAGCAGCTTGTCCGGGGGGCTTTACGAGCAGTACTTC,CASSLSGGLYEQYF
TRBD1,TRBJ2-7,.,TRBV18,15,TGTGCCAGCTCACCATCGGGACAGGGGGCTGGAGAGCAGTACTTC,CASSPSGQGAGEQYF
TRBD1,TRBJ1-3,.,TRBV7-9,14,TGTGCCAGCAGCCCGGGACAGGGTATACACACCATATATTTT,CASSPGQGIHTIYF
.,TRBJ1-1,.,TRBV7-2,15,TGTGCCAGCAGCCTAACCCGGGATATGAACACTGAAGCTTTCTTT,CASSLTRDMNTEAFF
TRBD1,TRBJ1-1,.,TRBV4-1,17,TGCGCCAGCAGCCAAGACGCGGGGACAGGGACAGACACTGAAGCTTTCTTT,CASSQDAGTGTDTEAFF
.,TRBJ1-6,.,TRBV3-1/TRBV3-2,17,TGTGCCAGCAGCCAAGGTGACAGGAGCTCCTATAATTCACCCCTCCACTTT,CASSQGDRSSYNSPLHF
TRBD2,TRBJ2-3,.,TRBV5-6,16,TGTGCCAGCAGCTCGGGACTAGCGGGGGGCACAGATACGCAGTATTTT,CASSSGLAGGTDTQYF
.,TRBJ1-5,.,TRBV7-2,15,TGTGCCAGCAAACGCAGCAGGGAACGCAATCAGCCCCAGCATTTT,CASKRSRERNQPQHF
.,TRBJ1-1,once,TRBV27,14,TGTGCCAGCAGTTTTCTGGGCTACAACACTGAAGCTTTCTTT,CASSFLGYNTEAFF
TRBD2,TRBJ2-3,.,TRBV18,16,TGTGCCAGCTCACCACCGGCGGGGGGGAGTGCAGATACGCAGTATTTT,CASSPPAGGSADTQYF
TRBD2,TRBJ2-7,.,TRBV3-1/TRBV3-2,16,TGTGCCAGCAGCCAAGTAACAAGCGGGGGTTCAGTCGAGCAGTACTTC,CASSQVTSGGSVEQYF
.,TRBJ2-1,.,TRBV3-1/TRBV3-2,16,TGTGCCAGCAGCCAGGCCTGGGGGGGGGCATACAATGAGCAGTTCTTC,CASSQAWGGAYNEQFF
.,TRBJ1-2,once,TRBV18,15,TGTGCCAGCTCACCAATGCACGGTGGTATCTATGGCTACACCTTC,CASSPMHGGIYGYTF
TRBD1,TRBJ1-2,.,TRBV5-1,13,TGCGCCAGCAGCTTAGGGACAGGGGATGGCTACACCTTC,CASSLGTGDGYTF